Listed here are 19 T cell receptor beta chains from one sample, sequenced in a study of beta chain features in type 1 diabetes. The antigens of these receptors remain unknown. Whole-study findings and limits: Within each of all four CD4+ subsets, Type 1 diabetes patients had TCRB CDR3s that were moderately but significantly shorter.

Sequencing targeted expressed TCRB transcripts, as all isolated RNA had been reverse transcribed. Clones were read by immunoSEQ multiplex PCR, and TCRdb kept only the in-frame ones, dropping some. Here the sample spans 150,000 to 200,000 clones, around 63% being singletons. Sequenced sample: naive CD4+ T cells from blood. These receptors came from a man aged 25-40 years with type 1 diabetes.

This clone was found once. V usage is TRBV4-1 and J usage is TRBJ2-3, with 9 bases matching TRBD1. Germline V CDR1 and CDR2: MGHRA, YSYEKL. V shed 0 bases and J 2 bases; nucleotides not matched to a gene: 9. There are 18 residues in the CDR3. The CDR3 reads CASSQEVSRDRATDTQYF. In DNA, the CDR3 is TGCGCCAGCAGCCAAGAGGTTTCGCGGGACAGGGCCACAGATACGCAGTATTTT.

This clone was found once. V gene TRBV10-3 combines with J gene TRBJ2-5; no firm D call. The CDR3 is 12 amino acids. Germline V lookup: CDR1 ENHRY, CDR2 SYGVKD. The V gene lost 4 bases and the J gene lost 3 bases, with 6 bases spanning the gap. CDR3 residues: CAISGREETQYF. CDR3 DNA: TGTGCCATCAGTGGTCGGGAAGAGACCCAGTACTTC.

The chain is built from TRBV4-3 and TRBJ2-5; D may correspond to TRBD1 or TRBD2 (6 bases each). CDR1 is LGHNA and CDR2 is YSLEER in the germline V gene. Trimming left V 4 bases short and J 2 bases short, with 20 bases between. The CDR3 is 17 residues long. The CDR3: CASSRAEGGSGQETQYF. Here the CDR3 DNA reads TGCGCCAGCAGCCGGGCCGAAGGGGGGTCGGGTCAAGAGACCCAGTACTTC.

This chain joins TRBV27 and TRBJ2-5; no clear D. The CDR3 has 12 residues. The V and J ends lost 5 bases and 7 bases respectively, with 11 bases between them. Germline CDR1 MNHEY, CDR2 SMNVEV (reference sequence). The CDR3 DNA reads TGTGCCAGCAGTCCGCGGCTGCCGACCCAGTACTTC. Translated, it gives CASSPRLPTQYF.

The V and J genes are TRBV7-2 and TRBJ2-7; TRBD1 might be the D (6 bases). Per the germline V gene, CDR1 is SGHTA and CDR2 is FQGNSA. V was shortened by 1 base and J by 3 bases, with 7 bases between the two germline ends. This CDR3 has 13 residues. CDR3 nucleotides: TGTGCCAGCAGCTTAGAAGGGGGCTACGAGCAGTACTTC. Residues: CASSLEGGYEQYF.

The chain uses TRBV9 and TRBJ2-3, with unresolved D. Trimming stripped 7 bases from V and 2 bases from J, with 17 bases between. The CDR3 is 15 residues long. CDR1 SGDLS and CDR2 YYNGEE come from the germline V gene. CDR3 sequence: CASSRRVEATDTQYF. The CDR3 coding sequence is TGTGCCAGCTCTCGTAGGGTCGAAGCCACAGATACGCAGTATTTT.

This clone was picked up a small number of times. The rearrangement links TRBV29-1 to TRBJ2-5, with D perhaps matching TRBD1 or TRBD2 (5 bases each). Germline V gene data show CDR1 as SQVTM and CDR2 as ANQGSEA. This CDR3 is built from 12 residues. The ends were cut back, 7 bases at V and 1 base at J, with 10 bases in the middle. The CDR3 loop reads CSGTGAQETQYF. The CDR3 DNA reads TGCAGCGGGACCGGGGCCCAAGAGACCCAGTACTTC.

This sequence joins TRBV6-6 and TRBJ2-2; TRBD1 is a possible D gene (6 bases). The ends were cut back, 5 bases at V and 6 bases at J, with 10 bases in the middle. This CDR3 comprises 13 residues. CDR1 is MNHNY and CDR2 is SVGAGI in the germline V gene (reference sequence). The CDR3 DNA reads TGTGCCAGCAGTAAAAACAGGGCCGGGGAGCTGTTTTTT. It specifies CASSKNRAGELFF.

This clone was seen a single time. The chain carries TRBV4-3 and TRBJ1-5; tentative D call: TRBD1 (5 bases). Germline V gene sequence: CDR1 LGHNA, CDR2 YSLEER. The CDR3 has 14 amino acids. V shed 2 bases and J shed 3 bases, with 8 bases lying between them. This chain's CDR3 is CASSQPQDNQPQHF. The DNA of the CDR3 is TGCGCCAGCAGCCAACCACAGGACAATCAGCCCCAGCATTTT.

V usage is TRBV29-1 and J usage is TRBJ2-3, with TRBD2 matching over 8 bases. V lost 6 bases and J lost 4; bases outside the gene matches: 6. Per germline, CDR1 SQVTM and CDR2 ANQGSEA. This CDR3 is 13 amino acids long. CDR3 nucleotides: TGCAGCGTCCGGGGGGGGCGCGCAGATACGCAGTATTTT. It codes for CSVRGGRADTQYF.

This chain joins TRBV5-6 and TRBJ2-3; D is unresolved. This CDR3 has 13 amino acids. V lost 3 bases, J lost 0 bases, and 5 bases lay in between. Germline CDR1 SGHDT, CDR2 YYEEEE. CDR3 loop: CASSYPSTDTQYF. CDR3 nucleotides: TGTGCCAGCAGCTACCCTAGCACAGATACGCAGTATTTT.

This clone showed up just a few times. The rearrangement joins TRBV25-1 to TRBJ2-6; D call uncertain. Trimming took off 4 bases at V and 1 base at J, with 11 bases between the two ends. CDR1 MGHDK and CDR2 SYGVNS come from the germline V gene. CDR3 size: 16 residues. The CDR3 loop reads CASSASTVSGANVLTF. The CDR3 nucleotides read TGTGCCAGCAGTGCTTCCACAGTATCTGGGGCCAACGTCCTGACTTTC.

The CDR3 reads CSVERGAAGNEQFF. DNA for the CDR3: TGCAGCGTCGAGCGTGGGGCCGCAGGCAATGAGCAGTTCTTC. The chain couples TRBV29-1 to TRBJ2-1, with D maybe TRBD1 (5 bases). This CDR3 spans 14 amino acids. Per germline, CDR1 SQVTM and CDR2 ANQGSEA. Trimming left V 6 bases short and J 6 bases short, with 18 bases between.

The V and J genes are TRBV13 and TRBJ1-2; 8 positions match TRBD1. Per germline, CDR1 PRHDT and CDR2 FYEKMQ (reference sequence). The CDR3 is made up of 14 amino acids. The ends lost 5 bases at V and 8 bases at J; junction bases unmatched: 10. CDR3 DNA: TGTGCCAGCAGCCCACGGACAGGGTGGGGAGGCTACACCTTC. It is translated as CASSPRTGWGGYTF.

The chain carries TRBV7-9 and TRBJ2-7; TRBD1 is a possible D gene (6 bases). This CDR3 comprises 15 residues. The germline V gene encodes CDR1 SEHNR and CDR2 FQNEAQ (reference sequence). The V end lost 5 bases, the J end lost 3 bases, and 17 bases lay between the germline ends. The CDR3 nucleotides are TGTGCCAGCAGCGCAGTACAGGGAAGGATCTACGAGCAGTACTTC. Translation gives CASSAVQGRIYEQYF.

The chain has TRBV7-2 and TRBJ2-1; no clear D. The CDR3 spans 14 residues. Germline V lookup: CDR1 SGHTA, CDR2 FQGNSA. Trimming removed 3 bases from V and 3 bases from J, with 9 bases in between. Here the CDR3 DNA reads TGTGCCAGCAGCTTGGCTAGGGACTACAATGAGCAGTTCTTC. It specifies CASSLARDYNEQFF.

The chain links TRBV5-1 to TRBJ2-1; possible D gene TRBD1, 5 bases. The V and J ends lost 2 bases and 8 bases respectively, with 8 bases between them. This CDR3 is 12 amino acids long. Germline V gene sequence: CDR1 SGHRS, CDR2 YFSETQ. The CDR3 region is CASSFGRDEQFF. The CDR3, as DNA: TGCGCCAGCAGCTTCGGCAGGGATGAGCAGTTCTTC.

V gene TRBV7-9 combines with J gene TRBJ2-7; TRBD2 is a possible D gene (5 bases). Germline assignment: CDR1 SEHNR and CDR2 FQNEAQ (reference sequence). The CDR3 consists of 13 residues. Trimming cost V 7 bases and J 4 bases, with 14 bases left between them. The CDR3 region has the DNA TGTGCCAGCAACCCCATAGGAGGATACGAGCAGTACTTC. The encoded protein is CASNPIGGYEQYF.

The rearrangement links TRBV7-9 to TRBJ2-1; TRBD1 agrees at 8 bases. This CDR3 has 16 amino acids. The germline CDR1 and CDR2 sequences are SEHNR and FQNEAQ (reference sequence). After removal of 5 bases from V and 6 bases from J, the junction contained 12 bases not matched to a gene. CDR3: CASSPRTGHHINEQFF. Here the CDR3 DNA reads TGTGCCAGCAGCCCCCGGACAGGGCACCACATCAATGAGCAGTTCTTC.